The rows below give T cell receptor beta chains drawn from one sample of a study of cytomegalovirus exposure and HLA in healthy donors. Sequencing used immunoSEQ multiplex PCR; TCRdb keeps in-frame clones, though not all of them. The sample records about 140,000 clones, 80% to 85% being singletons. Source material: PBMCs. Receptors were obtained from a female donor in good health and CMV-seronegative. CDR3s include the opening cysteine and the closing phenylalanine or tryptophan. Fields, in order: J gene, V gene, D gene, clone size, CDR3 DNA, CDR3 protein. A D gene is named only where the DNA matches it firmly. Only some rows state a clone size, as once, few, many or a class for expanded clones.

j_gene: TRBJ2-7
v_gene: TRBV19
d_gene: .
abundance: .
CDR3nt: TGTGCCAGTAGTATGCAGGTAACGCGCGAGCAGTACTTC
CDR3aa: CASSMQVTREQYF

j_gene: TRBJ2-2
v_gene: TRBV7-9
d_gene: .
abundance: .
CDR3nt: TGTGCCAGCAGCTCCCTAATCGGGGCCGGGGAGCTGTTTTTT
CDR3aa: CASSSLIGAGELFF

j_gene: TRBJ2-7
v_gene: TRBV7-6
d_gene: .
abundance: .
CDR3nt: TGTGCCAGCAGCTTAGCGACAGACTTCTACGAGCAGTACTTC
CDR3aa: CASSLATDFYEQYF

j_gene: TRBJ1-1
v_gene: TRBV19
d_gene: .
abundance: .
CDR3nt: TGTGCCAGTAGGTCCTTGGGGGGGCAGAACACTGAAGCTTTCTTT
CDR3aa: CASRSLGGQNTEAFF

j_gene: TRBJ2-7
v_gene: TRBV5-6
d_gene: TRBD2
abundance: few
CDR3nt: TGTGCCAGCACCCGGGGAGCGGGAGGGTACGAGCAGTACTTC
CDR3aa: CASTRGAGGYEQYF

j_gene: TRBJ2-1
v_gene: TRBV5-4
d_gene: .
abundance: .
CDR3nt: TGTGCCAGCAGCTTGGCTCGTGCGGAGTCCTACAATGAGCAGTTCTTC
CDR3aa: CASSLARAESYNEQFF

j_gene: TRBJ2-1
v_gene: TRBV15
d_gene: .
abundance: .
CDR3nt: TGTGCCACCAGACCGGGACTTTTACAGTTTTACAATGAGCAGTTCTTC
CDR3aa: CATRPGLLQFYNEQFF

j_gene: TRBJ1-1
v_gene: TRBV19
d_gene: .
abundance: .
CDR3nt: TGTGCCAGCACCGGCAGGGAGAACACTGAAGCTTTCTTT
CDR3aa: CASTGRENTEAFF

j_gene: TRBJ2-5
v_gene: TRBV5-4
d_gene: .
abundance: .
CDR3nt: TGTGCCAGCAGCTTGGCCCTCGGGGGACAAGAGACCCAGTACTTC
CDR3aa: CASSLALGGQETQYF

j_gene: TRBJ2-1
v_gene: TRBV28
d_gene: TRBD2
abundance: .
CDR3nt: TGTGCCAGCACCCCAAGACTAGCGGGAGAGGGTGAGCAGTTCTTC
CDR3aa: CASTPRLAGEGEQFF

j_gene: TRBJ1-4
v_gene: TRBV5-1
d_gene: TRBD1
abundance: .
CDR3nt: TGCGCCAGCAGCTCGGGACAGTACTCAGAAAAACTGTTTTTT
CDR3aa: CASSSGQYSEKLFF

j_gene: TRBJ1-5
v_gene: TRBV6-1
d_gene: .
abundance: .
CDR3nt: TGTGCCAGCAGTGAAAATACAAATCAGCCCCAGCATTTT
CDR3aa: CASSENTNQPQHF

j_gene: TRBJ1-1
v_gene: TRBV10-2
d_gene: .
abundance: .
CDR3nt: TGCGCCAGCAGGGCCAACGAGGTTAAACCCTTGAACACTGAAGCTTTCTTT
CDR3aa: CASRANEVKPLNTEAFF

j_gene: TRBJ2-5
v_gene: TRBV5-5
d_gene: TRBD2
abundance: once
CDR3nt: TGTGCCAGCAGTGCGGGACTAGCCGGAGAGACCCAGTACTTC
CDR3aa: CASSAGLAGETQYF

j_gene: TRBJ2-7
v_gene: TRBV6-5
d_gene: TRBD2
abundance: once
CDR3nt: TGTGCCAGCACCTTAACTAGCGGGAGTCTCCACGAGCAGTACTTC
CDR3aa: CASTLTSGSLHEQYF

j_gene: TRBJ2-5
v_gene: TRBV5-1
d_gene: .
abundance: few
CDR3nt: TGCGCCAGCAGCTTGGCCGGAGGGTACCAAGAGACCCAGTACTTC
CDR3aa: CASSLAGGYQETQYF

j_gene: TRBJ2-2
v_gene: TRBV9
d_gene: .
abundance: .
CDR3nt: TGTGCCAGCAGCCCCCGACAGGACACCGGGGAGCTGTTTTTT
CDR3aa: CASSPRQDTGELFF

j_gene: TRBJ1-4
v_gene: TRBV27
d_gene: .
abundance: once
CDR3nt: TGTGCCAGCAGTTTATTGGGCGCGGGCGAAAAACTGTTTTTT
CDR3aa: CASSLLGAGEKLFF

j_gene: TRBJ1-1
v_gene: TRBV14
d_gene: .
abundance: .
CDR3nt: TGTGCCAGCAGCCAAGAAGAGAGATGGACAGACGAAGCTTTCTTT
CDR3aa: CASSQEERWTDEAFF

j_gene: TRBJ2-7
v_gene: TRBV27
d_gene: TRBD2
abundance: .
CDR3nt: TGTGCCAGCGGGACTAGCGGGAGTTACGAGCAGTACTTC
CDR3aa: CASGTSGSYEQYF

j_gene: TRBJ2-3
v_gene: TRBV30
d_gene: .
abundance: .
CDR3nt: TGTGCCTGGAGTCTCTTAGCAGATACGCAGTATTTT
CDR3aa: CAWSLLADTQYF

j_gene: TRBJ2-1
v_gene: TRBV6-1
d_gene: .
abundance: .
CDR3nt: TGTGCCAGCAGTCCCCAGGGTAGTCAGGCCAATGAGCAGTTCTTC
CDR3aa: CASSPQGSQANEQFF

j_gene: TRBJ1-5
v_gene: TRBV5-8
d_gene: TRBD1
abundance: .
CDR3nt: TGTGCCAGCAGCTTGTGGACAGGGGCTGGTAATCAGCCCCAGCATTTT
CDR3aa: CASSLWTGAGNQPQHF

j_gene: TRBJ1-2
v_gene: TRBV28
d_gene: TRBD1
abundance: .
CDR3nt: TGTGCCAGCAGTTTACAGGGACAGAACTATGGCTACACCTTC
CDR3aa: CASSLQGQNYGYTF

j_gene: TRBJ2-7
v_gene: TRBV29-1
d_gene: .
abundance: .
CDR3nt: TGCAGCGTCGACGGACTGACCCCGGGCTCCTACGAGCAGTACTTC
CDR3aa: CSVDGLTPGSYEQYF

j_gene: TRBJ2-3
v_gene: TRBV28
d_gene: .
abundance: .
CDR3nt: TGTGCCAGCAGTTCCTGGCGGACGGGAAGCACAGATACGCAGTATTTT
CDR3aa: CASSSWRTGSTDTQYF

j_gene: TRBJ2-6
v_gene: TRBV7-9
d_gene: .
abundance: .
CDR3nt: TGTGCCAGCAGCTTAGTGGTGGCGGGCTCTGGGGCCAACGTCCTGACTTTC
CDR3aa: CASSLVVAGSGANVLTF

j_gene: TRBJ1-2
v_gene: TRBV27
d_gene: .
abundance: .
CDR3nt: TGTGCCAGCACCCAAGGCGGGGGTGGTTATGGCTACACCTTC
CDR3aa: CASTQGGGGYGYTF

j_gene: TRBJ2-7
v_gene: TRBV29-1
d_gene: .
abundance: .
CDR3nt: TGCAGCGTCCGGGACGGGGGCTCCTACGAGCAGTACTTC
CDR3aa: CSVRDGGSYEQYF

j_gene: TRBJ1-3
v_gene: TRBV28
d_gene: .
abundance: .
CDR3nt: TGTGCCAGCAGTGAGGAAGTAATCTCTGGAAACACCATATATTTT
CDR3aa: CASSEEVISGNTIYF

j_gene: TRBJ2-1
v_gene: TRBV28
d_gene: TRBD1
abundance: .
CDR3nt: TGTGCCAGCAGCCCGCCTAAGGGGAGACAGGGGCTATACAATGAGCAGTTCTTC
CDR3aa: CASSPPKGRQGLYNEQFF

j_gene: TRBJ1-5
v_gene: TRBV6-6
d_gene: TRBD1
abundance: .
CDR3nt: TGTGCCAGCGGGGGACAGCGCAATCAGCCCCAGCATTTT
CDR3aa: CASGGQRNQPQHF

j_gene: TRBJ2-1
v_gene: TRBV30
d_gene: .
abundance: .
CDR3nt: TGTGCCTGGAGTGTGGGGGGAGGTTCCTACAATGAGCAGTTCTTC
CDR3aa: CAWSVGGGSYNEQFF

j_gene: TRBJ1-4
v_gene: TRBV9
d_gene: TRBD1
abundance: few
CDR3nt: TGTGCCAGCAGCGTAGGCAGGACAGGGAATGAAAAACTGTTTTTT
CDR3aa: CASSVGRTGNEKLFF

j_gene: TRBJ2-3
v_gene: TRBV5-1
d_gene: TRBD2
abundance: .
CDR3nt: TGCGCCAGCAGCTTGGGGCTAGCGGGAGCAGATACGCAGTATTTT
CDR3aa: CASSLGLAGADTQYF

j_gene: TRBJ2-3
v_gene: TRBV7-2
d_gene: .
abundance: .
CDR3nt: TGTGCCAGCAGCTTACAGGGCCCCACAGATACGCAGTATTTT
CDR3aa: CASSLQGPTDTQYF

j_gene: TRBJ1-1
v_gene: TRBV7-9
d_gene: .
abundance: .
CDR3nt: TGTGCCAGCAGCTTAGATGCCTATACCCTGAACACTGAAGCTTTCTTT
CDR3aa: CASSLDAYTLNTEAFF

j_gene: TRBJ1-2
v_gene: TRBV9
d_gene: .
abundance: .
CDR3nt: TGTGCCAGCAGCGGGAGCAGGGCTACTAACTATGGCTACACCTTC
CDR3aa: CASSGSRATNYGYTF

j_gene: TRBJ1-3
v_gene: TRBV5-6
d_gene: .
abundance: .
CDR3nt: TGTGCCAGCAGCTTGCGGGGTTCGGGAGGAAACACCATATATTTT
CDR3aa: CASSLRGSGGNTIYF

j_gene: TRBJ2-2
v_gene: TRBV5-1
d_gene: TRBD2
abundance: .
CDR3nt: TGCGCCAGCAGCTTGGGGACTAGCGGACCGAACACCGGGGAGCTGTTTTTT
CDR3aa: CASSLGTSGPNTGELFF

j_gene: TRBJ1-2
v_gene: TRBV28
d_gene: TRBD1
abundance: .
CDR3nt: TGTGCCAGCAGCATGGGACAGGGGGCGCGCGGCTACACCTTC
CDR3aa: CASSMGQGARGYTF

j_gene: TRBJ2-7
v_gene: TRBV6-5
d_gene: TRBD2
abundance: few
CDR3nt: TGTGCCAGCAGAAAGAAGCGGGAGATGGGAGAGCAGTACTTC
CDR3aa: CASRKKREMGEQYF

j_gene: TRBJ2-7
v_gene: TRBV28
d_gene: .
abundance: .
CDR3nt: TGTGCCAGCCGGGAAACTGGTAGCTCCTACGAGCAGTACTTC
CDR3aa: CASRETGSSYEQYF

j_gene: TRBJ2-4
v_gene: TRBV2
d_gene: TRBD2
abundance: few
CDR3nt: TGTGCCAGCAGTGAGGGGGAGGGAGGCATTCAGTACTTC
CDR3aa: CASSEGEGGIQYF

j_gene: TRBJ1-5
v_gene: TRBV30
d_gene: .
abundance: few
CDR3nt: TGTGCCTGCTCGGTGGGGGCACACCAGCCCCAGCATTTT
CDR3aa: CACSVGAHQPQHF

j_gene: TRBJ1-4
v_gene: TRBV2
d_gene: TRBD1
abundance: .
CDR3nt: TGTGCCAGCGCCGGGACAGGGGTTGAAAAACTGTTTTTT
CDR3aa: CASAGTGVEKLFF

j_gene: TRBJ1-1
v_gene: TRBV10-1
d_gene: .
abundance: .
CDR3nt: TGCGCCAGCAGTCCCGGGAGGAACACTGAAGCTTTCTTT
CDR3aa: CASSPGRNTEAFF

j_gene: TRBJ2-7
v_gene: TRBV10-2
d_gene: .
abundance: .
CDR3nt: TGCGCCAGTCGGACACCTACCTACGAGCAGTACTTC
CDR3aa: CASRTPTYEQYF

j_gene: TRBJ1-2
v_gene: TRBV19
d_gene: .
abundance: .
CDR3nt: TGTGCCAGTAGTGGTTACAGGGTTCACTATGGCTACACCTTC
CDR3aa: CASSGYRVHYGYTF

j_gene: TRBJ1-1
v_gene: TRBV2
d_gene: .
abundance: .
CDR3nt: TGTGCCAGCAGTGACCGGCCCCCGGTGGGCCCTGAAGCTTTCTTT
CDR3aa: CASSDRPPVGPEAFF

j_gene: TRBJ1-1
v_gene: TRBV7-9
d_gene: .
abundance: few
CDR3nt: TGTGCCAGCAGCTTAGAACCCCTCCACAGGGCGAACACTGAAGCTTTCTTT
CDR3aa: CASSLEPLHRANTEAFF

j_gene: TRBJ1-5
v_gene: TRBV29-1
d_gene: TRBD1
abundance: once
CDR3nt: TGCAGCGTCAAACAGGGGAAGAATCAGCCCCAGCATTTT
CDR3aa: CSVKQGKNQPQHF

j_gene: TRBJ1-4
v_gene: TRBV7-9
d_gene: .
abundance: .
CDR3nt: TGTGCCAGCAGCGGGGCGGTAAACGAAAAACTGTTTTTT
CDR3aa: CASSGAVNEKLFF

j_gene: TRBJ2-7
v_gene: TRBV2
d_gene: TRBD1
abundance: few
CDR3nt: TGTGCCAGCAGGGGGGACAGCCCTGGGTACGAGCAGTACTTC
CDR3aa: CASRGDSPGYEQYF

j_gene: TRBJ2-7
v_gene: TRBV11-2
d_gene: .
abundance: .
CDR3nt: TGTGCCAGCAGCATAGGACCACGGGACTCCCACTACGAGCAGTACTTC
CDR3aa: CASSIGPRDSHYEQYF

j_gene: TRBJ1-5
v_gene: TRBV6-1
d_gene: TRBD1
abundance: once
CDR3nt: TGTGCCAGCAGTGAAGCGGGACAGGGGTTGGAGCGTCTAATTCAGCCCCAGCATTTT
CDR3aa: CASSEAGQGLERLIQPQHF

j_gene: TRBJ2-1
v_gene: TRBV10-1
d_gene: TRBD2
abundance: .
CDR3nt: TGCGCCAGCAGTGAGATGCTAGCGGGAGGAAACAATGAGCAGTTCTTC
CDR3aa: CASSEMLAGGNNEQFF

j_gene: TRBJ1-4
v_gene: TRBV7-9
d_gene: .
abundance: .
CDR3nt: TGTGCCAGCAGCTTAGGCGAGCTTGAGAATGAAAAACTGTTTTTT
CDR3aa: CASSLGELENEKLFF